This T cell receptor beta chain was recorded in a study of blood T cell repertoires in COVID-19. Original processing notes: The authors estimated nucleated cell counts from reference gene primer amplification. Using immunoSEQ multiplex PCR, the repertoire was profiled, and TCRdb retains in-frame clones only, with some absent. The DNA was the basis for D and trimming; V, J and clone size are from that table. The sample lists 250,000 or so clones, around 86% seen once, with roughly 1.7% in the top ten. The CDR3 is 14 amino acids. V was pared by 1 base and J by 2 bases, with 8 bases between. CDR1 and CDR2 (germline): SEHNR, FQNEAQ (reference sequence).

The TCR originated in a man between 40 and 49 years old who had recovered from COVID-19. Source material: PBMCs or T cells enriched from blood (not recorded which). The chain links TRBV7-9 to TRBJ1-2; D remains unclear. The CDR3 loop is CASSLDQRNYGYTF. CDR3 bases: TGTGCCAGCAGCTTAGACCAGCGAAACTATGGCTACACCTTC.